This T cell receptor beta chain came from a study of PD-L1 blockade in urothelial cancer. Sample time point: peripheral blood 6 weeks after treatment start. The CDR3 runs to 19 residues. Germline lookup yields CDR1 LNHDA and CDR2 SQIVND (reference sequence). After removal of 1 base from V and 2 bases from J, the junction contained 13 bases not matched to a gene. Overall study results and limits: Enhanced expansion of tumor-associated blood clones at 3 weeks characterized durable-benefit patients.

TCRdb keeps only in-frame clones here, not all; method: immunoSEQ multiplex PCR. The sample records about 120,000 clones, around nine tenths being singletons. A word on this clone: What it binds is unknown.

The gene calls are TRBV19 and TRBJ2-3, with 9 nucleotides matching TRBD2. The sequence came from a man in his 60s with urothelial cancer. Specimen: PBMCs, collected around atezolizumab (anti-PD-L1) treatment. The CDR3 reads CASSIAHGTSWVNTDTQYF. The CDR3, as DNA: TGTGCCAGTAGTATAGCACACGGGACTAGCTGGGTAAACACAGATACGCAGTATTTT.